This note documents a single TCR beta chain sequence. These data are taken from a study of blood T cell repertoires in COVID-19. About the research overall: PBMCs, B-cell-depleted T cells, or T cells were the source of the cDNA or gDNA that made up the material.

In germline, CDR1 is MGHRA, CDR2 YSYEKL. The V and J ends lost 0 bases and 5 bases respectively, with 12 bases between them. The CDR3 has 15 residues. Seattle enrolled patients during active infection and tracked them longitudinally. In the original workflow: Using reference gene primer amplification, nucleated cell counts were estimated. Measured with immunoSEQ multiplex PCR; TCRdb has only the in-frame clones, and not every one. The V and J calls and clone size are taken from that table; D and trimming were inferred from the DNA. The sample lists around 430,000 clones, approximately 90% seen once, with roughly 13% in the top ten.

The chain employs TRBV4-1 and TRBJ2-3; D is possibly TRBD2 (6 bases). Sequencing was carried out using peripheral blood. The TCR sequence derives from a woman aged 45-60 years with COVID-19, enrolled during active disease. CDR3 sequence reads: CASSQETPGGDTQYF. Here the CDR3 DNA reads TGCGCCAGCAGCCAAGAAACCCCCGGGGGAGATACGCAGTATTTT.